This T cell receptor beta chain was obtained from a study of shared clonotypes between healthy human individuals. For the study at large: Those who served as donors were two women and a few men between the ages of 18 and 49.

Germline values: CDR1 SGHDT, CDR2 YYEEEE. The CDR3 length is 13 residues. V was cut by 0 bases and J by 4 bases, with 6 bases left in between. The assay was immunoSEQ multiplex PCR, and TCRdb's table has in-frame clones only and misses some. The table lists over a million clones, about three quarters of them singletons. Naive CD45RA+ and memory CD45RA-negative subsets were split from CD4+ cells. The study, taken as a whole, reports: Rarefaction exposed incomplete sorted-subset sequencing despite large depth. Some clonotypes were shared by all four sorted-subset donors, while others were not shared. The non-shared ones had lower generation probabilities than the shared ones.

Concerning this clone itself: What it recognizes is unknown.

The gene calls are TRBV5-6 and TRBJ2-3; D ambiguous. Sequencing used memory CD4+ T cells sorted from blood. Indicated subset: CD45RA-negative fraction. The TCR sequence derives from a man between 18 and 29 years old in good health. The CDR3 reads CASSLAFSDTQYF. CDR3 bases: TGTGCCAGCAGCTTGGCTTTCTCAGATACGCAGTATTTT.